These 20 T cell receptor beta chains came from one sample sequenced in a study of cytomegalovirus exposure and HLA in healthy donors. Primers: 60 Vbeta forward and 13 Jbeta reverse. Generated by immunoSEQ multiplex PCR, the TCRdb table keeps only in-frame clones and is missing some. Counted here are 100,000 to 150,000 clones, 65% to 75% occurring once; the ten biggest clones make up around 4.2%. Sequences were obtained from PBMCs. The receptors stem from a woman between 50 and 59 years old in good health and CMV-seropositive.

The V gene is TRBV27, the J gene TRBJ2-5; possibly TRBD2 for D (6 bases). CDR1 is MNHEY and CDR2 is SMNVEV in the germline V gene (reference sequence). Trimming pared 4 bases from V and 7 bases from J, leaving 13 bases between. The CDR3 consists of 13 residues. The CDR3 bases are TGTGCCAGCAGTTCTGGACTACTTCGGACCCAGTACTTC. Its translation: CASSSGLLRTQYF.

A single count supports this clone. This chain uses TRBV6-6 with TRBJ2-7; D ambiguous. Germline CDR1 and CDR2: MNHNY and SVGAGI (reference sequence). V lost 8 bases and J lost 6, with 11 bases in between. This CDR3 contains 11 residues. The CDR3 nucleotides read TGTGCCAGCCTCGAAGGCGGCGAGCAGTACTTC. Its protein product is CASLEGGEQYF.

This CDR3 is CASSVSRDTAYEQYF. The CDR3 DNA follows: TGTGCCAGCTCAGTAAGCCGGGACACCGCCTACGAGCAGTACTTC. V usage is TRBV18 and J usage is TRBJ2-7, with D possibly being TRBD1 (6 bases). The CDR3 sequence is 15 residues long. The V and J ends lost 5 bases and 2 bases respectively, with 16 bases between them. The germline V gene encodes CDR1 KGHSH and CDR2 LQKENI.

This rearrangement joins TRBV30 to TRBJ2-7; a weak D match, TRBD1 (6 bases). Germline V gene data show CDR1 as GTSNPN and CDR2 as SVGIG (reference sequence). The ends were cut back, 5 bases at V and 0 bases at J, with 11 bases in the middle. The CDR3 sequence is 13 residues long. CDR3 nucleotides: TGTGCCTGGGCTTACAGGGTCTCCTACGAGCAGTACTTC. Its translation: CAWAYRVSYEQYF.

The V and J genes are TRBV11-2 and TRBJ1-1; tentative D call: TRBD1 (5 bases). Germline assignment: CDR1 SGHAT and CDR2 FQNNGV. V lost 7 bases to trimming and J lost 0 bases, with 12 bases between them. CDR3 size: 14 residues. CDR3 sequence reads: CASKVTGVNTEAFF. The CDR3 bases are TGTGCCAGCAAGGTTACGGGGGTGAACACTGAAGCTTTCTTT. Supplemented by reference TRBV11-2 and TRBJ1-1, the full variable domain reads EAGVAQSPRYKIIEKRQSVAFWCNPISGHATLYWYQQILGQGPKLLIQFQNNGVVDDSQLPKDRFSAERLKGVDSTLKIQPAKLEDSAVYLCASKVTGVNTEAFFGQGTRLTVV.

This clone was recorded a few times. The chain links TRBV7-2 to TRBJ2-2; TRBD2 aligns across 7 bases. The CDR3 is 15 amino acids. Germline values: CDR1 SGHTA, CDR2 FQGNSA. With 5 bases clipped from V and 0 bases from J, the junction kept 3 bases outside the gene matches. This chain's CDR3 is CASSQGLANTGELFF. The CDR3 DNA is TGTGCCAGCAGCCAAGGACTAGCGAACACCGGGGAGCTGTTTTTT.

The chain employs TRBV14 and TRBJ2-3; D unclear. With 3 bases removed from V and 0 bases from J, the gap between germline ends came to 7 bases. The CDR3 loop spans 14 amino acids. Per the germline V gene, CDR1 is SGHDN and CDR2 is FVKESK. Here the CDR3 reads CASSHVTSTDTQYF. The CDR3 DNA reads as TGTGCCAGCAGCCACGTTACTAGCACAGATACGCAGTATTTT.

The chain employs TRBV2 and TRBJ1-6; a weak D match, TRBD1 (6 bases). This CDR3 region has 16 residues. CDR1 SNHLY and CDR2 FYNNEI come from the germline V gene. The germline V and J ends were trimmed by 5 bases and 4 bases, with 15 bases remaining between them. The CDR3 is CASSWGGGAYNSPLHF. The CDR3 DNA sequence: TGTGCCAGCAGTTGGGGGGGCGGGGCATATAATTCACCCCTCCACTTT.

This chain joins TRBV10-3 and TRBJ1-6, with TRBD1 matching 7 bases. Unmatched junction bases numbered 11, after V lost 0 bases and J lost 0 bases. The CDR3 spans 20 residues. CDR1 and CDR2 from the germline V gene are ENHRY and SYGVKD. The CDR3 reads CAISESQTGPSSSYNSPLHF. DNA of the CDR3: TGTGCCATCAGTGAGTCGCAGACAGGGCCATCGAGCTCCTATAATTCACCCCTCCACTTT.

This clone appeared a single time. V gene TRBV19 combines with J gene TRBJ1-4, with 8 nucleotides matching TRBD1. V gave up 6 bases and J gave up 7 bases; unmatched junction bases: 4. Germline values: CDR1 LNHDA, CDR2 SQIVND (reference sequence). The CDR3 consists of 13 residues. The DNA for the CDR3 is TGTGCCAGTAGGCGACAGGGGTTTGAAAAACTGTTTTTT. Its translation: CASRRQGFEKLFF.

The chain combines TRBV7-2 with TRBJ1-4, with 11 bases lining up with TRBD1. This CDR3 is built from 16 residues. CDR1 is SGHTA, CDR2 FQGNSA, per germline. With 5 bases clipped from V and 6 bases from J, the junction kept 8 bases outside the gene matches. Written as DNA, the CDR3 is TGTGCCAGCAGCCCTGAGTGGGGACAGGGGGATGAAAAACTGTTTTTT. Its translation: CASSPEWGQGDEKLFF.

CDR3 bases: TGTGCCAGCTCACCAAGTAACGGGGAGACCTATGGCTACACCTTC. This translates into CASSPSNGETYGYTF. V is TRBV18 and J is TRBJ1-2; unclear D gene. Trimming removed 2 bases at V and 4 bases at J, with 14 bases between. Germline values: CDR1 KGHSH, CDR2 LQKENI. This CDR3 has 15 amino acids.

The V and J genes are TRBV6-6 and TRBJ1-4; D is unclear. The CDR3 sequence is 16 residues long. Germline V lookup: CDR1 MNHNY, CDR2 SVGAGI (reference sequence). V lost 2 bases and J lost 7, with 17 bases in between. CDR3 amino acids: CASSYGESKRSEKLFF. In DNA, the CDR3 is TGTGCCAGCAGTTACGGAGAGAGTAAACGTAGTGAAAAACTGTTTTTT.

This clone was observed a handful of times. The V and J genes are TRBV15 and TRBJ2-1; 9 bases fit TRBD2. With 0 bases clipped from V and 3 bases from J, the junction kept 9 bases outside the gene matches. Germline loops: CDR1 LNHNV, CDR2 YYDKDF (reference sequence). The CDR3 consists of 18 residues. The CDR3: CATSRDRSSGDHYNEQFF. Written as DNA, the CDR3 is TGTGCCACCAGCAGAGATCGGTCTAGCGGGGACCACTACAATGAGCAGTTCTTC.

J is TRBJ2-1 and V is TRBV2, with 8 nucleotides matching TRBD2. V lost 8 bases, J lost 8 bases, and 11 bases stayed unmatched. This CDR3 is built from 14 residues. Looked up from germline, CDR1 is SNHLY and CDR2 is FYNNEI. This CDR3 is CASPGLGVSDEQFF. The CDR3 DNA reads TGTGCCAGCCCGGGACTAGGGGTTTCGGATGAGCAGTTCTTC.

This sequence joins TRBV28 and TRBJ1-5; TRBD1 agrees at 10 bases. V dropped 5 bases and J dropped 1; count of bases not matched to a gene: 8. Germline CDR1 and CDR2: MDHEN and SYDVKM. There are 17 residues in the CDR3. The DNA for the CDR3 is TGTGCCAGCAGTCCTTACTGGGACAGGGGAAGCAATCAGCCCCAGCATTTT. As protein: CASSPYWDRGSNQPQHF.

The V gene is TRBV19, the J gene TRBJ1-2; D uncertain. CDR1 is LNHDA and CDR2 is SQIVND in the germline V gene (reference sequence). The CDR3 runs 15 residues. The V and J ends lost 3 bases and 6 bases respectively, with 17 bases between them. The CDR3 sequence: CASSMGLGRNDGYTF. CDR3 in DNA: TGTGCCAGTAGTATGGGTCTGGGCAGGAATGATGGCTACACCTTC.

The rearrangement joins TRBV7-9 to TRBJ1-5; TRBD1 agrees at 7 bases. The V and J ends lost 1 base and 5 bases, in that order; junction bases with no gene match: 8. In germline, CDR1 is SEHNR, CDR2 FQNEAQ (reference sequence). The CDR3 covers 16 residues. The CDR3 reads CASSLVGGQIHQPQHF. DNA of the CDR3: TGTGCCAGCAGCTTAGTGGGGGGACAGATCCATCAGCCCCAGCATTTT.

The chain joins TRBV21-1 to TRBJ2-7; TRBD2 is the table's D call, not checked against the DNA. TRBV21-1 is deemed a pseudogene. The CDR3 totals 14 residues. The CDR3 loop reads CASSKKRRGFEQYF. CDR3 sequence (DNA): TGTGCCAGCAGCAAAAAACGGCGGGGGTTCGAGCAGTACTTC.

About this clone: Distinct nucleotide sequences in the sample also encode this CDR3. V is TRBV5-5 and J is TRBJ2-3; TRBD2 matches 9 bases. The CDR3 extends over 16 amino acids. Germline lookup yields CDR1 SGHKS and CDR2 YYEKEE (reference sequence). V lost 0 bases to trimming and J lost 1 base; unmatched junction nucleotides: 3. This CDR3 is CASSLGASGGTDTQYF. In DNA, the CDR3 is TGTGCCAGCAGCTTGGGAGCTAGCGGGGGCACAGATACGCAGTATTTT. The full variable domain, with the rest looked up from reference TRBV5-5 and TRBJ2-3, is DAGVTQSPTHLIKTRGQQVTLRCSPISGHKSVSWYQQVLGQGPQFIFQYYEKEERGRGNFPDRFSARQFPNYSSELNVNALLLGDSALYLCASSLGASGGTDTQYFGPGTRLTVL.